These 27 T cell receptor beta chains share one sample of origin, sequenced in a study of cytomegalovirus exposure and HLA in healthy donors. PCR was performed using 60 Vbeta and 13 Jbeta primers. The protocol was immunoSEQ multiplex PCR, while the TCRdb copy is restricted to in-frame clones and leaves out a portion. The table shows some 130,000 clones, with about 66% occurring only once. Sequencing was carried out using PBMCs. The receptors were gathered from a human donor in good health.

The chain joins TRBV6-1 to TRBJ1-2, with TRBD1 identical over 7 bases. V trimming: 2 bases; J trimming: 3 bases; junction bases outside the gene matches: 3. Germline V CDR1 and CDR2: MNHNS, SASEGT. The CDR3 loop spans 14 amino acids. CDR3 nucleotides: TGTGCCAGCAGTGAACTCGACAGGGACTATGGCTACACCTTC. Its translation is CASSELDRDYGYTF.

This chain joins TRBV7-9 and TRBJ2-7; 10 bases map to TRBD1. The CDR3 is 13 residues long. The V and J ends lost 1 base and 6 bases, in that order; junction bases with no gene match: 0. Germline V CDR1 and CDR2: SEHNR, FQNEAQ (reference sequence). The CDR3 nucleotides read TGTGCCAGCAGCTTAGGGACAGGGGGCGAGCAGTACTTC. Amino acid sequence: CASSLGTGGEQYF.

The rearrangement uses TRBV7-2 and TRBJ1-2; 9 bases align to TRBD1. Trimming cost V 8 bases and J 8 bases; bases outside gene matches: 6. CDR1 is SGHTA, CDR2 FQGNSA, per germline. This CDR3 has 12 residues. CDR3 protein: CASGRQGGGYTF. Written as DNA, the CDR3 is TGTGCCAGCGGGCGACAGGGGGGAGGCTACACCTTC. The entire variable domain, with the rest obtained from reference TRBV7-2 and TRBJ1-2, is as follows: GAGVSQSPSNKVTEKGKDVELRCDPISGHTALYWYRQSLGQGLEFLIYFQGNSAPDKSGLPSDRFSAERTGGSVSTLTIQRTQQEDSAVYLCASGRQGGGYTFGSGTRLTVV.

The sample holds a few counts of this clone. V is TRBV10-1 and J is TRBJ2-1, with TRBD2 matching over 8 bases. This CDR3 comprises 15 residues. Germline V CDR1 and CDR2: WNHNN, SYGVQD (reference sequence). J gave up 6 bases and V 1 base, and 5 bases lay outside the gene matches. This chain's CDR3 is CASSELISGTNEQFF. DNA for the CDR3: TGCGCCAGCAGTGAGTTGATTAGCGGGACCAATGAGCAGTTCTTC.

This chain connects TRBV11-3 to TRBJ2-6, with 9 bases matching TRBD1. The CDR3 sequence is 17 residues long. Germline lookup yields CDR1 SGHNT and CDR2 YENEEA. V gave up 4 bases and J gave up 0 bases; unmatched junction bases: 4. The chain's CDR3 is CASSSGQGSSGANVLTF. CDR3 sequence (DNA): TGTGCCAGCAGCTCCGGACAGGGGAGCTCTGGGGCCAACGTCCTGACTTTC.

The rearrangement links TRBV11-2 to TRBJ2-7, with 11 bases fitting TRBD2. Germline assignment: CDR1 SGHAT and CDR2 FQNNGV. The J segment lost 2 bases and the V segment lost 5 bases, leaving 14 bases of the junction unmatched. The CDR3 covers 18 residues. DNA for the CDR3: TGTGCCAGCAGCCCACCCATAGCGGGAGGGAGGAAACCCTACGAGCAGTACTTC. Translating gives CASSPPIAGGRKPYEQYF.

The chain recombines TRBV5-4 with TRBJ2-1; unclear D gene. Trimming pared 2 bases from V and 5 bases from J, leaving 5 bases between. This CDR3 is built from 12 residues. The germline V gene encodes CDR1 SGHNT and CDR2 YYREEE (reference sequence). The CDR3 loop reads CASSFVDNEQFF. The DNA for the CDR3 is TGTGCCAGCAGCTTCGTAGACAATGAGCAGTTCTTC. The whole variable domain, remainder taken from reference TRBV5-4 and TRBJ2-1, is ETGVTQSPTHLIKTRGQQVTLRCSSQSGHNTVSWYQQALGQGPQFIFQYYREEENGRGNFPPRFSGLQFPNYSSELNVNALELDDSALYLCASSFVDNEQFFGPGTRLTVL.

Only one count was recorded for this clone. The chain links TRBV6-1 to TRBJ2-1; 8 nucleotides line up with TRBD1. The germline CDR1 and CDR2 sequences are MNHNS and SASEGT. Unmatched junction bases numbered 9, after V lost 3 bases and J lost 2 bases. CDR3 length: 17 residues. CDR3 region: CASSEGDRGGTYNEQFF. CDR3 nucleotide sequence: TGTGCCAGCAGTGAGGGAGACAGGGGCGGAACCTACAATGAGCAGTTCTTC.

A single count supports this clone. In DNA form, the CDR3 reads TGCGCCAGCACTCCGGGACTAGCGGCGAAAGATGAGCAGTTCTTC. Translating it yields CASTPGLAAKDEQFF. The chain has TRBV10-1 and TRBJ2-1, with TRBD2 matching 11 bases. This CDR3 has 15 amino acids. CDR1 is WNHNN, CDR2 SYGVQD, per germline (reference sequence). J lost 8 bases, V lost 7 bases, and 10 bases had no gene match.

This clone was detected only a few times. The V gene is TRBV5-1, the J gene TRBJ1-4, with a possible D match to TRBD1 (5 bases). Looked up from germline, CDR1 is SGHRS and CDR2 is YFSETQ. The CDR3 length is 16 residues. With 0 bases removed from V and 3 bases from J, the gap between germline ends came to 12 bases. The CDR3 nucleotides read TGCGCCAGCAGCTTGGGAATGGGGGGGGCTAATGAAAAACTGTTTTTT. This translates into CASSLGMGGANEKLFF.

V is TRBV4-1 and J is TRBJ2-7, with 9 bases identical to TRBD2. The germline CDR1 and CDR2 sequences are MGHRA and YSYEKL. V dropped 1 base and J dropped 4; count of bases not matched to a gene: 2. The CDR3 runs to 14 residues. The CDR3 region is CASSQVLAGYEQYF. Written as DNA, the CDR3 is TGCGCCAGCAGCCAAGTCCTAGCGGGATACGAGCAGTACTTC.

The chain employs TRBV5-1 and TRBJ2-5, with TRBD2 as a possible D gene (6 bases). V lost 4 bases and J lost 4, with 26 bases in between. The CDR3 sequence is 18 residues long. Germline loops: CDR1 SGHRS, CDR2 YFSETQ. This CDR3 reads CASSIGASAQKSGETQYF. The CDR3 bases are TGCGCCAGCAGCATTGGAGCTAGCGCGCAAAAATCGGGAGAGACCCAGTACTTC.

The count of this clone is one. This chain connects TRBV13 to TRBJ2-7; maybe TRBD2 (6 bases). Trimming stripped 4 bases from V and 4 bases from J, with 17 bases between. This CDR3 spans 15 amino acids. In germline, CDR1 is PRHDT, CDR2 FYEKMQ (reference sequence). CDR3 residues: CASSSLRGTIYEQYF. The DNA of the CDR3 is TGTGCCAGCAGCTCCCTGCGCGGGACCATTTACGAGCAGTACTTC.

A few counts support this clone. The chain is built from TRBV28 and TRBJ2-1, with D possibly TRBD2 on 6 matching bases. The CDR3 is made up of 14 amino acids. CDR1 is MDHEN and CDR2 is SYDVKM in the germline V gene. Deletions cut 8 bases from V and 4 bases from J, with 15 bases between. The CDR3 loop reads CASRPPSEYNEQFF. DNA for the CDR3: TGTGCCAGCCGTCCGCCTAGCGAATACAATGAGCAGTTCTTC.

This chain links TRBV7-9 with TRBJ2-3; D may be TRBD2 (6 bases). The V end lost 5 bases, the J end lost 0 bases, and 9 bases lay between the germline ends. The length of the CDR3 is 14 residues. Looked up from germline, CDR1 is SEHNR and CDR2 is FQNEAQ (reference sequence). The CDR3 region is CASSRTTSTDTQYF. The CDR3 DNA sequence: TGTGCCAGCAGCCGGACTACTAGCACAGATACGCAGTATTTT. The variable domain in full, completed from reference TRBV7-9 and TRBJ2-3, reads DTGVSQNPRHKITKRGQNVTFRCDPISEHNRLYWYRQTLGQGPEFLTYFQNEAQLEKSRLLSDRFSAERPKGSFSTLEIQRTEQGDSAMYLCASSRTTSTDTQYFGPGTRLTVL.

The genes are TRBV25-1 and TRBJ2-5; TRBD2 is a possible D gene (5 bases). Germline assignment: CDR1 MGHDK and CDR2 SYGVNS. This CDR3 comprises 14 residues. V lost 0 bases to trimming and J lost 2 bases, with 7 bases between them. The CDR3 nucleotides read TGTGCCAGCAGTGAATATGCGGGTCAAGAGACCCAGTACTTC. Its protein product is CASSEYAGQETQYF.

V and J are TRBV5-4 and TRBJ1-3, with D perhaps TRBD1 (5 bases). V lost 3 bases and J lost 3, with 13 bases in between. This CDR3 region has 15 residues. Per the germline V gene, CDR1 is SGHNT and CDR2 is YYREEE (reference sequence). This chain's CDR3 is CASSSGGGSGNTIYF. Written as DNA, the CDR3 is TGTGCCAGCAGCTCGGGCGGGGGGAGTGGAAACACCATATATTTT.

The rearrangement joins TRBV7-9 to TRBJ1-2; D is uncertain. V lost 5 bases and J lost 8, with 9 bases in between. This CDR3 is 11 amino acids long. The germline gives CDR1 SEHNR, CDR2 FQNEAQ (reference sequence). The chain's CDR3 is CASSADGGYTF. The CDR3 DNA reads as TGTGCCAGCAGCGCAGACGGGGGCTACACCTTC.

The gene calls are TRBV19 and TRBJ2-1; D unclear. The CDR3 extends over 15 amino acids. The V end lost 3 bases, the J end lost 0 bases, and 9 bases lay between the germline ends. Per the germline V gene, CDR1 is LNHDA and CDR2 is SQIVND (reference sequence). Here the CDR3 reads CASSISASSYNEQFF. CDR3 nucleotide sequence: TGTGCCAGTAGTATTTCCGCGAGCTCCTACAATGAGCAGTTCTTC.

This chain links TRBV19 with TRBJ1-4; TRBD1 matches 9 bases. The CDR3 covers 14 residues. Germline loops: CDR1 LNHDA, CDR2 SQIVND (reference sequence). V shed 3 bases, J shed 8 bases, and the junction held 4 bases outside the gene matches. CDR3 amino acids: CASSIGTGKEKLFF. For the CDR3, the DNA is TGTGCCAGTAGTATCGGGACAGGGAAGGAAAAACTGTTTTTT. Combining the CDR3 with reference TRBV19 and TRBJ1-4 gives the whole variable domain DGGITQSPKYLFRKEGQNVTLSCEQNLNHDAMYWYRQDPGQGLRLIYYSQIVNDFQKGDIAEGYSVSREKKESFPLTVTSAQKNPTAFYLCASSIGTGKEKLFFGSGTQLSVL.

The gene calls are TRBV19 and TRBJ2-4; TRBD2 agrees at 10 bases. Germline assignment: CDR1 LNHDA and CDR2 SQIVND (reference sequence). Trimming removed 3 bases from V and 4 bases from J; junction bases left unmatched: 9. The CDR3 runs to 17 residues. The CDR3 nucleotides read TGTGCCAGTAGTATTTCAGGTAGCGGGAGGACGAAAAACATTCAGTACTTC. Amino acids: CASSISGSGRTKNIQYF.

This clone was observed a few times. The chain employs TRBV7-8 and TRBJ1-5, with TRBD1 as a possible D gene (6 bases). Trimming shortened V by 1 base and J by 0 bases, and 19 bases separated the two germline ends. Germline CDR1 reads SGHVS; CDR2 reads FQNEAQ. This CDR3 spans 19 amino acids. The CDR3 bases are TGTGCCAGCAGCTTAGGGCTTGCAGGGGCGCTCAATAGCAATCAGCCCCAGCATTTT. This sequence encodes CASSLGLAGALNSNQPQHF. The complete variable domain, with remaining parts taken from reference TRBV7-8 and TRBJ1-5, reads GAGVSQSPRYKVAKRGQDVALRCDPISGHVSLFWYQQALGQGPEFLTYFQNEAQLDKSGLPSDRFFAERPEGSVSTLKIQRTQQEDSAVYLCASSLGLAGALNSNQPQHFGDGTRLSIL.

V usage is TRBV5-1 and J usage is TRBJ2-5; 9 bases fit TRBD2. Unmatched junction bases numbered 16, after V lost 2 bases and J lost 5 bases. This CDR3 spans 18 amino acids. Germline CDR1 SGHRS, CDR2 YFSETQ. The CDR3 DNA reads TGCGCCAGCAGCTTATACAATATTGGAGCGGGAGGAGGGGAGACCCAGTACTTC. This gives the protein CASSLYNIGAGGGETQYF.

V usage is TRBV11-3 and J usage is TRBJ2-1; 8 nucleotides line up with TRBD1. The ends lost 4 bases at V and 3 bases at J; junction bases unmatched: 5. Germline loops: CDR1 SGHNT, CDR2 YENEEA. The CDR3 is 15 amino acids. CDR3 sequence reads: CASSSDRGYYNEQFF. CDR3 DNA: TGTGCCAGCAGCTCCGACAGGGGCTACTACAATGAGCAGTTCTTC.

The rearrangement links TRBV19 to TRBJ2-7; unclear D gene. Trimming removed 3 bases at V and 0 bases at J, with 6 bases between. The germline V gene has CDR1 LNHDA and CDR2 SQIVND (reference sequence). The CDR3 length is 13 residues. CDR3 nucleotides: TGTGCCAGTAGTATTTTCGGCTCCTACGAGCAGTACTTC. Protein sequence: CASSIFGSYEQYF.

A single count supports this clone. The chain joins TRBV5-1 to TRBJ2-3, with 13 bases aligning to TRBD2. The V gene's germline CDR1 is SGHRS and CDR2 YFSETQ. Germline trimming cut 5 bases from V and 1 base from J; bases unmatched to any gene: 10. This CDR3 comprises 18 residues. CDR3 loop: CASSSGLAGEFGTDTQYF. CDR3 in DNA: TGCGCCAGCAGTTCCGGACTAGCGGGAGAGTTCGGCACAGATACGCAGTATTTT.

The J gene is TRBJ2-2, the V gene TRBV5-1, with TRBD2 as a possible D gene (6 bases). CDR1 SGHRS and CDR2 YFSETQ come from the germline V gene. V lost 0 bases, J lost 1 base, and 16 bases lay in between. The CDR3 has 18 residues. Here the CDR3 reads CASSLEGRGPGNTGELFF. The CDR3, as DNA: TGCGCCAGCAGCTTGGAGGGGCGGGGCCCCGGGAACACCGGGGAGCTGTTTTTT.